A selection of T cell receptor beta chains follows, all from one sample in a study of tumor and adjacent non-tumor tissue in lung cancer. TCRdb passed the multiplex PCR reads through MiXCR, listing each CDR3 protein once. The table lists about 200,000 distinct CDR3 sequences, 71% of them singletons. Sequenced sample: lung tumor tissue. These receptors all come from a man in his 60s with non-small cell lung cancer. Each CDR3 is given with its conserved first and last residue. Each record gives: CDR3 length, V gene, clone size, J gene, D gene, CDR3 DNA, CDR3 protein. A D gene is named only where the DNA matches it firmly. The size of a clone is reported for some rows only, either as once, few or many, or as a class for expanded clones.

cdr3_length: 16; v_call: TRBV10-2; clone_size: .; j_call: TRBJ2-6; d_call: .; cdr3_nt: TGCGCCAGCAGAGGGGCAGGCGACTCTGGGGCCAACGTCCTGACCTTC; cdr3_aa: CASRGAGDSGANVLTF
cdr3_length: 14; v_call: TRBV6-6; clone_size: .; j_call: TRBJ2-7; d_call: .; cdr3_nt: TGTGCCAGCAGAAATACGAGGGACGGCTACGAGCAGTACTTC; cdr3_aa: CASRNTRDGYEQYF
cdr3_length: 16; v_call: TRBV4-1; clone_size: .; j_call: TRBJ2-3; d_call: TRBD2; cdr3_nt: TGCGCCAGCAGCCAAGCCCTAGCGGGGGGGCATGATACGCAGTATTTT; cdr3_aa: CASSQALAGGHDTQYF
cdr3_length: 15; v_call: TRBV6-2/TRBV6-3; clone_size: few; j_call: TRBJ2-1; d_call: TRBD2; cdr3_nt: TGTGCAAGCAGTTTCCCCGGGACTAGCGTCGATGAGCAGTTCTTC; cdr3_aa: CASSFPGTSVDEQFF
cdr3_length: 19; v_call: TRBV20-1; clone_size: many; j_call: TRBJ2-7; d_call: TRBD1; cdr3_nt: TGCAGTGCTAGAGGCTCATCCGGGACAGGGAACATACCTGACTACGAGCAGTACTTC; cdr3_aa: CSARGSSGTGNIPDYEQYF
cdr3_length: 16; v_call: TRBV11-2; clone_size: .; j_call: TRBJ2-1; d_call: .; cdr3_nt: TGTGCCAGCGGTTCCCCGGGATTAGCGTCTAATAATGAGCAGCTCTTC; cdr3_aa: CASGSPGLASNNEQLF
cdr3_length: 15; v_call: TRBV11-2; clone_size: .; j_call: TRBJ2-1; d_call: .; cdr3_nt: TGTGCCAGTAGCTTACGGGTCTCCTCCTACAATGAGCAGTTCTTC; cdr3_aa: CASSLRVSSYNEQFF
cdr3_length: 13; v_call: TRBV29-1; clone_size: many; j_call: TRBJ2-2; d_call: .; cdr3_nt: TGCAGCCCCCGGGTCCTGAACACCGGGGAGCTGTTTTTT; cdr3_aa: CSPRVLNTGELFF
cdr3_length: 16; v_call: TRBV13; clone_size: .; j_call: TRBJ2-3; d_call: .; cdr3_nt: TGTGCCAGCAGCCATGAGACCGACCGGTTCACAGATACGAAGTATTTT; cdr3_aa: CASSHETDRFTDTKYF
cdr3_length: 14; v_call: TRBV29-1; clone_size: .; j_call: TRBJ2-2; d_call: .; cdr3_nt: TGCAGCGTTGTTTTACAGGGCCTCACCGGGGAGCTGTTTTTT; cdr3_aa: CSVVLQGLTGELFF
cdr3_length: 15; v_call: TRBV20-1; clone_size: .; j_call: TRBJ2-3; d_call: TRBD2; cdr3_nt: TGCAGTGCTAGAGTTGATGCGGGGGGAACAGATACGCAGTATTTT; cdr3_aa: CSARVDAGGTDTQYF
cdr3_length: 16; v_call: TRBV4-1; clone_size: .; j_call: TRBJ1-3; d_call: TRBD1; cdr3_nt: TGCGCCAGCAGCCAAGGCAGGGGGGGACTATGGAACACCATATATTTT; cdr3_aa: CASSQGRGGLWNTIYF
cdr3_length: 12; v_call: TRBV20-1; clone_size: .; j_call: TRBJ2-1; d_call: .; cdr3_nt: TGCAGTGCTCCGAAGTGCCCCAATGAGCAATTCTTT; cdr3_aa: CSAPKCPNEQFF
cdr3_length: 16; v_call: TRBV29-1; clone_size: .; j_call: TRBJ1-1; d_call: .; cdr3_nt: TGCAGCGTCGGCCACCGGGATAGGGGTTTCGACACTGCAGCTTTCTTT; cdr3_aa: CSVGHRDRGFDTAAFF
cdr3_length: 17; v_call: TRBV4-1; clone_size: .; j_call: TRBJ1-3; d_call: .; cdr3_nt: TGCGCCAGCAGCCATCCGCACAATGAACGCTCCGGAAACACCATATATTTT; cdr3_aa: CASSHPHNERSGNTIYF
cdr3_length: 15; v_call: TRBV11-1; clone_size: .; j_call: TRBJ2-7; d_call: TRBD2; cdr3_nt: TGTGCCAGTACCCTCCGGGGACTAACGGGAAACGAACAGTATTTC; cdr3_aa: CASTLRGLTGNEQYF
cdr3_length: 16; v_call: TRBV5-6; clone_size: .; j_call: TRBJ1-2; d_call: .; cdr3_nt: TGTGCCAGCAGCTTGGTTCATAGCTCCAGGAACTATGGTTACACCTTC; cdr3_aa: CASSLVHSSRNYGYTF
cdr3_length: 13; v_call: TRBV29-1; clone_size: .; j_call: TRBJ2-2; d_call: .; cdr3_nt: TGCAGCGTTGCTAAGGGGAACATCGGGGAGCTGTTTTTT; cdr3_aa: CSVAKGNIGELFF
cdr3_length: 15; v_call: TRBV6-2/TRBV6-3; clone_size: .; j_call: TRBJ2-7; d_call: .; cdr3_nt: TGTGCCAGCAGTTACTCTGGGGGCTGGGCCTACGAGCAGTACTTC; cdr3_aa: CASSYSGGWAYEQYF
cdr3_length: 15; v_call: TRBV20-1; clone_size: .; j_call: TRBJ2-3; d_call: TRBD1; cdr3_nt: TGCAGTGCTCGTCCCGGGACAGAGAACACAGATACGCAGTATTTT; cdr3_aa: CSARPGTENTDTQYF
cdr3_length: 16; v_call: TRBV20-1; clone_size: .; j_call: TRBJ2-3; d_call: TRBD2; cdr3_nt: TGCAGTGCTAGAGGTCGGGGGGGTACAACGAGGGTGACGCAGTATTTT; cdr3_aa: CSARGRGGTTRVTQYF
cdr3_length: 15; v_call: TRBV5-4; clone_size: .; j_call: TRBJ1-2; d_call: .; cdr3_nt: TGTGACTTCGGGGGCAGGGAAAGGGGTAACTATGGCTACACCTTC; cdr3_aa: CDFGGRERGNYGYTF
cdr3_length: 15; v_call: TRBV5-1; clone_size: .; j_call: TRBJ1-5; d_call: .; cdr3_nt: TGCGCCAGCAGCTTGGCGTCAGGCAGGAATCAGTCCCAGCATTTT; cdr3_aa: CASSLASGRNQSQHF